These T cell receptor beta chains were read from a single sample in a study of T cell responses to AZD1222 COVID-19 vaccine. This table comes from immunoSEQ multiplex PCR, and its TCRdb copy is limited to in-frame clones, with some not included. The profile shows around 100,000 clones, around 90% of them singletons. The sequences come from peripheral blood, collected on day 0 of AZD1222 vaccination. These receptors were collected from an adult in good health. Both conserved end residues are part of each CDR3. Fields, in order: D gene, clone size, V gene, J gene, CDR3 DNA, CDR3 protein. The D gene is left open where the match is weak. The size entry is marked missing in some rows and otherwise reads once, few, many or a size class.

d_call: -
clone_size: -
v_call: TRBV29-1
j_call: TRBJ1-5
cdr3_nt: TGCAGCGTTGTTTCGGGCGTCGGTCAGCCCCAGCATTTT
cdr3_aa: CSVVSGVGQPQHF

d_call: -
clone_size: -
v_call: TRBV24-1
j_call: TRBJ2-2
cdr3_nt: TGTGCCACCAGTGATTTGGAAGGGGGGAAAACCGGGGAGCTGTTTTTT
cdr3_aa: CATSDLEGGKTGELFF

d_call: TRBD2
clone_size: -
v_call: TRBV4-3
j_call: TRBJ2-4
cdr3_nt: TGCGCCAGCAGCCAATCGGTGGGGCTAGCGGGTACCGCCAAAAACATTCAGTACTTC
cdr3_aa: CASSQSVGLAGTAKNIQYF

d_call: TRBD1
clone_size: many
v_call: TRBV6-1
j_call: TRBJ2-7
cdr3_nt: TGTGCCAGCAGTGAAGCCCAGACAGGGGGCTACGAGCAGTACTTC
cdr3_aa: CASSEAQTGGYEQYF

d_call: -
clone_size: -
v_call: TRBV6-5
j_call: TRBJ2-2
cdr3_nt: TGTGCCAGCAGTTACGCCAGGGAGGCCGGGGAGCTGTTTTTT
cdr3_aa: CASSYAREAGELFF

d_call: -
clone_size: few
v_call: TRBV19
j_call: TRBJ1-5
cdr3_nt: TGTGCCAGTAGTTTTAGCAATCAGCCCCAGCATTTT
cdr3_aa: CASSFSNQPQHF

d_call: -
clone_size: -
v_call: TRBV9
j_call: TRBJ2-1
cdr3_nt: TGTGCCAGCAGCGTAGTTGGGGGCGCTACCTACAATGAGCAGTTCTTC
cdr3_aa: CASSVVGGATYNEQFF

d_call: -
clone_size: -
v_call: TRBV19
j_call: TRBJ1-5
cdr3_nt: TGTGCCAGTAGCCACACATCGATCAATCAGCCCCAGCATTTT
cdr3_aa: CASSHTSINQPQHF

d_call: TRBD1
clone_size: -
v_call: TRBV7-8
j_call: TRBJ1-2
cdr3_nt: TGTGCCAGCAGACCAGGGGGCGCGGACTATGGCTACACCTTC
cdr3_aa: CASRPGGADYGYTF

d_call: -
clone_size: few
v_call: TRBV12-3/TRBV12-4
j_call: TRBJ1-1
cdr3_nt: TGTGCCAGCAGTAGGTTCGCGGGATCTGAAGCTTTCTTT
cdr3_aa: CASSRFAGSEAFF

d_call: TRBD1
clone_size: -
v_call: TRBV5-1
j_call: TRBJ1-2
cdr3_nt: TGCGCCAGCAGCCCGAGGACAGGGTCGGACTATGGCTACACCTTC
cdr3_aa: CASSPRTGSDYGYTF

d_call: -
clone_size: medium-sized
v_call: TRBV6-6
j_call: TRBJ1-2
cdr3_nt: TGTGCCAGCAGTTCACAACAGGGCTATGGCTACACCTTC
cdr3_aa: CASSSQQGYGYTF

d_call: TRBD1
clone_size: -
v_call: TRBV4-1
j_call: TRBJ2-7
cdr3_nt: TGCGCCAGCAGCCAAGGACAGGGAGCCTACGAGCAGTACTTC
cdr3_aa: CASSQGQGAYEQYF

d_call: TRBD2
clone_size: -
v_call: TRBV11-2
j_call: TRBJ2-7
cdr3_nt: TGTGCCAGCAGCTTACCGCGGGAGGGCCATAGCTCCTACGAGCAGTACTTC
cdr3_aa: CASSLPREGHSSYEQYF

d_call: TRBD1
clone_size: -
v_call: TRBV3-1/TRBV3-2
j_call: TRBJ2-1
cdr3_nt: TGTGCCAGCAGCCCTAGGGGGCCCGCCTACAATGAGCAGTTCTTC
cdr3_aa: CASSPRGPAYNEQFF

d_call: -
clone_size: -
v_call: TRBV7-9
j_call: TRBJ1-2
cdr3_nt: TGTGCCAGCAGCTTAGGGGGCGCGTTGATTGCCGGCTACACCTTC
cdr3_aa: CASSLGGALIAGYTF

d_call: -
clone_size: -
v_call: TRBV14
j_call: TRBJ1-1
cdr3_nt: TGTGCCAGCAGCCATCTATCTTGGATGAACACTGAAGCTTTCTTT
cdr3_aa: CASSHLSWMNTEAFF

d_call: -
clone_size: -
v_call: TRBV19
j_call: TRBJ1-5
cdr3_nt: TGTGCCAGTAGAACCTTAACAGGGTCCCCAAATCAGCCCCAGCATTTT
cdr3_aa: CASRTLTGSPNQPQHF

d_call: TRBD2
clone_size: once
v_call: TRBV6-5
j_call: TRBJ2-1
cdr3_nt: TGTGCCAGCAGTTTACATCCTGGACTAGCGGGAGATGAGCAGTTCTTC
cdr3_aa: CASSLHPGLAGDEQFF

d_call: TRBD1
clone_size: -
v_call: TRBV28
j_call: TRBJ2-4
cdr3_nt: TGTGCCAGCAGTGGGACCGGGACAGCGGCAGTCGCCAAAAACATTCAGTACTTC
cdr3_aa: CASSGTGTAAVAKNIQYF

d_call: -
clone_size: once
v_call: TRBV4-1
j_call: TRBJ1-6
cdr3_nt: TGCGCCAGCAGCCAAGACGACGGGGGCAAGAGCTCCTATAATTCACCCCTCCACTTT
cdr3_aa: CASSQDDGGKSSYNSPLHF

d_call: -
clone_size: -
v_call: TRBV28
j_call: TRBJ1-1
cdr3_nt: TGTGCCAGCAGTGCTGCTCGTGAAGCTTTCTTT
cdr3_aa: CASSAAREAFF

d_call: -
clone_size: -
v_call: TRBV6-4
j_call: TRBJ1-6
cdr3_nt: TGTGCCAGCAGTGACTCGGACAGCCCCAATTCACCCCTCCACTTT
cdr3_aa: CASSDSDSPNSPLHF

d_call: -
clone_size: -
v_call: TRBV4-1
j_call: TRBJ1-4
cdr3_nt: TGCGCCAGCAGCCTGAACAGGGCAACTAATGAAAAACTGTTTTTT
cdr3_aa: CASSLNRATNEKLFF

d_call: TRBD1
clone_size: -
v_call: TRBV5-6
j_call: TRBJ1-2
cdr3_nt: TGTGCCAGCAGCCCCCGGGACAGGGCGTCCGGCTACACCTTC
cdr3_aa: CASSPRDRASGYTF

d_call: -
clone_size: -
v_call: TRBV29-1
j_call: TRBJ1-1
cdr3_nt: TGCAGCGTTGTAAGCCGACAGGCGGACACTGAAGCTTTCTTT
cdr3_aa: CSVVSRQADTEAFF

d_call: -
clone_size: once
v_call: TRBV27
j_call: TRBJ1-5
cdr3_nt: TGTGCCAGCAGTCAAGGGTCCCAGCCCCAGCATTTT
cdr3_aa: CASSQGSQPQHF

d_call: -
clone_size: -
v_call: TRBV20-1
j_call: TRBJ2-3
cdr3_nt: TGCAGTGCCAGAGGCAAAGATACGCAGTATTTT
cdr3_aa: CSARGKDTQYF

d_call: -
clone_size: -
v_call: TRBV7-2
j_call: TRBJ2-5
cdr3_nt: TGTGCCAGCAGTTACCAACAGGGAGGAGAGACCCAGTACTTC
cdr3_aa: CASSYQQGGETQYF

d_call: -
clone_size: -
v_call: TRBV4-2
j_call: TRBJ1-2
cdr3_nt: TGTGCCAGCAGCCAAGATCATATAACAGCCCATGGCTACACCTTC
cdr3_aa: CASSQDHITAHGYTF

d_call: TRBD1
clone_size: -
v_call: TRBV14
j_call: TRBJ1-5
cdr3_nt: TGTGCCAGCAGCCAAGAACGAGGGCGGACAGGGAAGAATCAGCCCCAGCATTTT
cdr3_aa: CASSQERGRTGKNQPQHF

d_call: -
clone_size: -
v_call: TRBV19
j_call: TRBJ2-1
cdr3_nt: TGTGCCAGTAGTATAGGGGCGAGCGGAGGGGACCAGTTCTTC
cdr3_aa: CASSIGASGGDQFF

d_call: TRBD1
clone_size: -
v_call: TRBV28
j_call: TRBJ2-7
cdr3_nt: TGTGCCAGCAGCACCTCCGGGACAGGAGTCTACGAGCAGTACTTC
cdr3_aa: CASSTSGTGVYEQYF

d_call: -
clone_size: -
v_call: TRBV25-1
j_call: TRBJ2-7
cdr3_nt: TGTGCCAGCAGTGACTGGGGAGGAGGCTCCTACGAGCAGTACTTC
cdr3_aa: CASSDWGGGSYEQYF

d_call: -
clone_size: -
v_call: TRBV5-4
j_call: TRBJ1-4
cdr3_nt: TGTGCCAGCAGCTCGGTCCCTCTGGTACACACGATTGCAACTAATGAAAAACTGTTTTTT
cdr3_aa: CASSSVPLVHTIATNEKLFF

d_call: -
clone_size: -
v_call: TRBV7-9
j_call: TRBJ1-5
cdr3_nt: TGTGCCAGCAGCTCCGGAAGGGATAGCAATCAGCCCCAGCATTTT
cdr3_aa: CASSSGRDSNQPQHF

d_call: -
clone_size: -
v_call: TRBV29-1
j_call: TRBJ2-1
cdr3_nt: TGCAGCGTCCCCCCGGGCGGCAGCTACAATGAGCAGTTCTTC
cdr3_aa: CSVPPGGSYNEQFF

d_call: TRBD2
clone_size: -
v_call: TRBV6-5
j_call: TRBJ2-2
cdr3_nt: TGTGCCAGCTCGGGCGGGAGGTACACCGGGGAGCTGTTTTTT
cdr3_aa: CASSGGRYTGELFF

d_call: -
clone_size: -
v_call: TRBV7-3
j_call: TRBJ2-1
cdr3_nt: TGTGCCAGCAGCTTAATTTCAGGGGTAGGATCTAACAATGAGCAGTTCTTC
cdr3_aa: CASSLISGVGSNNEQFF

d_call: -
clone_size: -
v_call: TRBV7-9
j_call: TRBJ2-2
cdr3_nt: TGTGCCAGCAGCCGCGGACGCCCCAGTTCCACCGGGGAGCTGTTTTTT
cdr3_aa: CASSRGRPSSTGELFF

d_call: -
clone_size: -
v_call: TRBV7-2
j_call: TRBJ2-7
cdr3_nt: TGTGCCAGCAGCTTAGACCCGGCGGGGGAGCAGTACTTC
cdr3_aa: CASSLDPAGEQYF

d_call: -
clone_size: -
v_call: TRBV5-5
j_call: TRBJ2-3
cdr3_nt: TGTGCCAGCAGCTTAATCAGTAGCACAGATACGCAGTATTTT
cdr3_aa: CASSLISSTDTQYF

d_call: -
clone_size: many
v_call: TRBV6-2/TRBV6-3
j_call: TRBJ1-1
cdr3_nt: TGTGCCAGCAGTTACCCTATCGGGATGAACACTGAAGCTTTCTTT
cdr3_aa: CASSYPIGMNTEAFF

d_call: TRBD1
clone_size: -
v_call: TRBV7-3
j_call: TRBJ2-1
cdr3_nt: TGTGCCAGCAGCTTAGGACAGGTCAATGAGCAGTTCTTC
cdr3_aa: CASSLGQVNEQFF

d_call: TRBD1
clone_size: -
v_call: TRBV9
j_call: TRBJ1-6
cdr3_nt: TGTGCCAGCAGCATGGGACAGGGGAATTCACCCCTCCACTTT
cdr3_aa: CASSMGQGNSPLHF

d_call: -
clone_size: -
v_call: TRBV7-3
j_call: TRBJ2-5
cdr3_nt: TGTGCCAGCGGAGTAGGGGCCCAAGAGACCCAGTACTTC
cdr3_aa: CASGVGAQETQYF

d_call: TRBD2
clone_size: -
v_call: TRBV7-9
j_call: TRBJ2-1
cdr3_nt: TGTGCCAGCAGCACCCGGGGAGGGAGGGATGAGCAGTTCTTC
cdr3_aa: CASSTRGGRDEQFF

d_call: -
clone_size: -
v_call: TRBV6-4
j_call: TRBJ2-1
cdr3_nt: TGTGCCAGCAGTACCGGGTATGAGCAGTTCTTC
cdr3_aa: CASSTGYEQFF

d_call: -
clone_size: -
v_call: TRBV18
j_call: TRBJ1-2
cdr3_nt: TGTGCCAGCTCACCGGCGGCAGCCGACCTAAACTATGGCTACACCTTC
cdr3_aa: CASSPAAADLNYGYTF

d_call: TRBD1
clone_size: -
v_call: TRBV5-4
j_call: TRBJ2-5
cdr3_nt: TGTGCCAGCAGCTCGAAACTAGGACAGGGGATCCAAGAGACCCAGTACTTC
cdr3_aa: CASSSKLGQGIQETQYF

d_call: -
clone_size: -
v_call: TRBV7-2
j_call: TRBJ2-7
cdr3_nt: TGTGCCAGCAGCTTAGAACTGAACTACGAGCAGTACTTC
cdr3_aa: CASSLELNYEQYF

d_call: TRBD1
clone_size: -
v_call: TRBV28
j_call: TRBJ2-2
cdr3_nt: TGTGCCAGCAGTTCCTATGGACAGGGCACCGGGGAGCTGTTTTTT
cdr3_aa: CASSSYGQGTGELFF

d_call: -
clone_size: -
v_call: TRBV11-2
j_call: TRBJ1-1
cdr3_nt: TGTGCCAGCAGCAAGGGACGGGGGGGAGGAAGTGGCACTGAAGCTTTCTTT
cdr3_aa: CASSKGRGGGSGTEAFF